These 32 T cell receptor beta chains share one sample of origin, sequenced in a study of cytomegalovirus exposure and HLA in healthy donors (dated by TCRdb to the late 2010s). Receptor amplification or capture employed the immunoSEQ multiplex PCR assay. A mixture of 60 forward primers for TCR Vbeta segments and 13 reverse primers for TCR Jbeta segments was used in the multiplex PCR. As stored in TCRdb, this immuneACCESS dataset retains in-frame rearrangements with V and J assigned. A fraction of the clones does not appear; measured against another copy, unresolved V genes explain less than half of the discrepancy, and the remainder lacks a known reason. The sample records 130,000 to 150,000 clones, 75% to 90% of which are singletons. The ten largest clones capture under 3% of the sample. The specimen was PBMCs. These receptors all stem from a woman aged 30 to 39 in good health and CMV-seronegative.

The gene calls are TRBV7-9 and TRBJ2-2, with D possibly TRBD2 on 7 matching bases. Trimming took off 4 bases at V and 1 base at J, with 10 bases between the two ends. The V gene's germline CDR1 is SEHNR and CDR2 FQNEAQ (reference sequence). The CDR3 spans 15 residues. CDR3 sequence reads: CASSWGGGNTGELFF. The CDR3 region has the DNA TGTGCCAGCAGCTGGGGAGGGGGGAACACCGGGGAGCTGTTTTTT. Supplemented by reference TRBV7-9 and TRBJ2-2, the full variable domain reads DTGVSQNPRHKITKRGQNVTFRCDPISEHNRLYWYRQTLGQGPEFLTYFQNEAQLEKSRLLSDRFSAERPKGSFSTLEIQRTEQGDSAMYLCASSWGGGNTGELFFGEGSRLTVL.

The chain recombines TRBV5-6 with TRBJ2-3; TRBD1 agrees at 10 bases. V was clipped by 3 bases and J by 4 bases; unmatched bases: 5. CDR1 SGHDT and CDR2 YYEEEE come from the germline V gene. The CDR3 consists of 15 residues. CDR3 residues: CASSSKGTGADTQYF. In DNA, the CDR3 is TGTGCCAGCAGCTCTAAAGGGACAGGGGCAGATACGCAGTATTTT.

This clone has only one observation. The V and J genes are TRBV29-1 and TRBJ2-7, with 7 bases matching TRBD1. CDR1 is SQVTM, CDR2 ANQGSEA, per germline. There are 12 residues in the CDR3. V lost 5 bases to trimming and J lost 5 bases; unmatched junction nucleotides: 6. DNA of the CDR3: TGCAGCGTTCGACAGGGCCCCCACGAGCAGTACTTC. Translation: CSVRQGPHEQYF.

The chain employs TRBV13 and TRBJ1-2; the match to TRBD1 covers 7 bases. Germline assignment: CDR1 PRHDT and CDR2 FYEKMQ (reference sequence). This CDR3 has 14 residues. With 5 bases clipped from V and 6 bases from J, the junction kept 9 bases outside the gene matches. CDR3 bases: TGTGCCAGCAGCACCAACAGGGGAAGGAATGGCTACACCTTC. Protein: CASSTNRGRNGYTF.

The chain carries TRBV18 and TRBJ2-3; no reliable D call. Trimming stripped 3 bases from V and 2 bases from J, with 9 bases between. This CDR3 is 14 amino acids long. Per germline, CDR1 KGHSH and CDR2 LQKENI. The CDR3 sequence: CASSPGTFTDTQYF. Here the CDR3 DNA reads TGTGCCAGCTCACCTGGCACGTTCACAGATACGCAGTATTTT.

This chain joins TRBV4-2 and TRBJ2-7; weak D call: TRBD1 (5 bases). Trimming stripped 1 base from V and 4 bases from J, with 14 bases between. CDR3 size: 15 residues. Germline V gives CDR1 LGHNA, CDR2 YNFKEQ. The chain's CDR3 is CASSQGTGRWYEQYF. The CDR3 nucleotides are TGTGCCAGCAGCCAAGGCACAGGCCGATGGTACGAGCAGTACTTC.

The chain recombines TRBV29-1 with TRBJ2-7; no reliable D call. Trimming stripped 3 bases from V and 4 bases from J, with 7 bases between. There are 11 residues in the CDR3. Germline V gene data show CDR1 as SQVTM and CDR2 as ANQGSEA. CDR3 sequence: CSVESSYEQYF. CDR3 nucleotide sequence: TGCAGCGTTGAGTCCAGTTACGAGCAGTACTTC.

The gene calls are TRBV28 and TRBJ2-1, with 15 bases identical to TRBD2. V was pared by 5 bases and J by 1 base, with 9 bases of the junction left unmatched. CDR3 size: 19 residues. Germline CDR1 and CDR2: MDHEN and SYDVKM. This CDR3 reads CASSLLPGLAGGSYNEQFF. The CDR3 DNA follows: TGTGCCAGCAGTCTCCTCCCGGGACTAGCGGGAGGATCCTACAATGAGCAGTTCTTC.

This chain links TRBV9 with TRBJ1-6, with D perhaps matching TRBD1 (5 bases). The CDR3 is made up of 15 amino acids. Germline lookup yields CDR1 SGDLS and CDR2 YYNGEE. The V and J ends lost 0 bases and 7 bases respectively, with 11 bases between them. The chain's CDR3 is CASSVEGHSNSPLHF. CDR3 coding DNA: TGTGCCAGCAGCGTAGAAGGACATTCGAATTCACCCCTCCACTTT.

The gene calls are TRBV7-2 and TRBJ2-4; 8 bases fit TRBD2. This CDR3 spans 13 amino acids. V was clipped by 4 bases and J by 4 bases; unmatched bases: 0. Germline V gene lookup returns CDR1 SGHTA and CDR2 FQGNSA. The CDR3 nucleotides are TGTGCCAGCAGCTCTAGCGGGAAAAACATTCAGTACTTC. It is translated as CASSSSGKNIQYF.

The rearrangement uses TRBV28 and TRBJ1-5; D is unclear. Germline CDR1 reads MDHEN; CDR2 reads SYDVKM. The CDR3 is made up of 12 amino acids. The ends were cut back, 6 bases at V and 3 bases at J, with 6 bases in the middle. The CDR3 region has the DNA TGTGCCAGCAGCCGGGACAATCAGCCCCAGCATTTT. Protein sequence: CASSRDNQPQHF.

V usage is TRBV10-3 and J usage is TRBJ2-3; TRBD2 matches 10 bases. J was trimmed by 2 bases and V by 10 bases; bases with no gene match: 6. The CDR3 is 14 residues long. Germline CDR1 ENHRY, CDR2 SYGVKD. CDR3 sequence reads: CATLAGVTTDTQYF. CDR3 in DNA: TGTGCCACTCTAGCGGGAGTTACCACAGATACGCAGTATTTT.

The V call is TRBV7-9, the J call TRBJ2-3, with a possible D match to TRBD1 (6 bases). Deletions cut 5 bases from V and 4 bases from J, with 19 bases between. Germline V CDR1 and CDR2: SEHNR, FQNEAQ (reference sequence). The CDR3 covers 16 residues. The CDR3 region is CASSRDGQPKADTQYF. CDR3 DNA sequence: TGTGCCAGCAGCAGAGACGGACAGCCCAAGGCAGATACGCAGTATTTT.

The gene calls are TRBV28 and TRBJ1-5, with 7 bases fitting TRBD1. Per the germline V gene, CDR1 is MDHEN and CDR2 is SYDVKM. This CDR3 has 15 residues. V trimming: 5 bases; J trimming: 7 bases; junction bases outside the gene matches: 11. The CDR3 DNA reads as TGTGCCAGCAGTCCCTCCCGACAGGGTTGGCAGCCCCAGCATTTT. It specifies CASSPSRQGWQPQHF.

V usage is TRBV13 and J usage is TRBJ1-2; D is perhaps TRBD1 (6 bases). CDR3 length equals 15 residues. Deletions cut 1 base from V and 4 bases from J, with 13 bases between. The germline V gene has CDR1 PRHDT and CDR2 FYEKMQ (reference sequence). The CDR3, as DNA: TGTGCCAGCAGCTTAGTAGTGGGGGCCGGCTATGGCTACACCTTC. Translation gives CASSLVVGAGYGYTF.

The rearrangement links TRBV5-1 to TRBJ2-5, with 7 bases matching TRBD2. From germline, CDR1 is SGHRS and CDR2 YFSETQ. The CDR3 extends over 15 amino acids. V dropped 4 bases and J dropped 5; count of bases not matched to a gene: 11. The DNA for the CDR3 is TGCGCCAGCAGCCAAGGGGACGGGGGAGGGGAGACCCAGTACTTC. Protein product: CASSQGDGGGETQYF.

The CDR3 here is CSVYTPGQEYTGELFF. CDR3 in DNA: TGCAGCGTATACACACCGGGACAGGAATACACCGGGGAGCTGTTTTTT. The chain links TRBV29-1 to TRBJ2-2, with 8 bases matching TRBD1. V lost 6 bases, J lost 3 bases, and 12 bases stayed unmatched. The CDR3 runs 16 residues. CDR1 is SQVTM, CDR2 ANQGSEA, per germline.

This clone has just one count. This sequence joins TRBV7-9 and TRBJ2-7; 11 bases line up with TRBD1. After removal of 5 bases from V and 4 bases from J, the junction contained 4 bases not matched to a gene. The germline V gene has CDR1 SEHNR and CDR2 FQNEAQ (reference sequence). CDR3 length: 14 residues. As DNA, the CDR3 is TGTGCCAGCAGCGCGGACAGGGGGCGTTACGAGCAGTACTTC. It is translated as CASSADRGRYEQYF.

V is TRBV7-9 and J is TRBJ2-4; possible D gene TRBD2, 6 bases. The CDR3 spans 19 residues. From germline, CDR1 is SEHNR and CDR2 FQNEAQ (reference sequence). V dropped 5 bases and J dropped 3 bases, with 26 bases sitting between them. The CDR3 DNA is TGTGCCAGCAGCCAGACCCCCCTGGAGGGCGACTCTCTCAAAAACATTCAGTACTTC. This codes for CASSQTPLEGDSLKNIQYF.

This chain uses TRBV19 with TRBJ1-1, with 9 bases aligning to TRBD1. The germline V gene encodes CDR1 LNHDA and CDR2 SQIVND (reference sequence). This CDR3 is built from 14 residues. V gave up 3 bases and J gave up 1 base; unmatched junction bases: 0. CDR3 nucleotides: TGTGCCAGTAGTATGACAGGGGGGAACACTGAAGCTTTCTTT. Amino acids: CASSMTGGNTEAFF.

J is TRBJ2-5 and V is TRBV15, with D possibly being TRBD2 (7 bases). The CDR3 sequence is 17 residues long. Deletions cut 6 bases from V and 2 bases from J, with 22 bases between. Germline V lookup: CDR1 LNHNV, CDR2 YYDKDF (reference sequence). DNA of the CDR3: TGTGCCACCAGGATACTTTGGAAGGGGGGGCCTCAAGAGACCCAGTACTTC. Residues: CATRILWKGGPQETQYF.

The chain joins TRBV27 to TRBJ1-4; the match to TRBD1 covers 7 bases. CDR3 length: 15 residues. J was trimmed by 1 base and V by 4 bases; bases with no gene match: 3. Germline lookup yields CDR1 MNHEY and CDR2 SMNVEV (reference sequence). CDR3 coding DNA: TGTGCCAGCAGTTCCCAGGGGGGAACTAATGAAAAACTGTTTTTT. Translating it yields CASSSQGGTNEKLFF. The whole variable domain, filled in from reference TRBV27 and TRBJ1-4, reads EAQVTQNPRYLITVTGKKLTVTCSQNMNHEYMSWYRQDPGLGLRQIYYSMNVEVTDKGDVPEGYKVSRKEKRNFPLILESPSPNQTSLYFCASSSQGGTNEKLFFGSGTQLSVL.

V usage is TRBV6-1 and J usage is TRBJ2-7, with D possibly being TRBD1 (5 bases). The V and J ends lost 4 bases and 6 bases respectively, with 13 bases between them. The CDR3 runs 13 residues. CDR1 and CDR2 (germline): MNHNS, SASEGT. The CDR3 bases are TGTGCCAGCAGTGGACACGCTCAGGGCGAGCAGTACTTC. Translation gives CASSGHAQGEQYF.

The rearrangement uses TRBV30 and TRBJ1-5; 8 nucleotides line up with TRBD1. Germline values: CDR1 GTSNPN, CDR2 SVGIG (reference sequence). CDR3 length equals 17 residues. V shed 2 bases, J shed 0 bases, and the junction held 9 bases outside the gene matches. The CDR3 spells CAWSTSRDRYSNQPQHF. For the CDR3, the DNA is TGTGCCTGGAGTACCTCCCGGGACAGGTATAGCAATCAGCCCCAGCATTTT.

The chain carries TRBV6-5 and TRBJ2-1; TRBD1 agrees at 9 bases. The CDR3 runs 15 residues. V lost 5 bases to trimming and J lost 3 bases; unmatched junction nucleotides: 5. The V gene's germline CDR1 is MNHEY and CDR2 SVGAGI. CDR3 sequence reads: CASSRTTGGYNEQFF. CDR3 DNA sequence: TGTGCCAGCAGTCGTACGACAGGGGGCTACAATGAGCAGTTCTTC.

This clone was observed a handful of times. The chain carries TRBV4-3 and TRBJ1-1, with D possibly TRBD1 on 6 matching bases. Germline V gene lookup returns CDR1 LGHNA and CDR2 YSLEER. Deletions cut 0 bases from V and 1 base from J, with 12 bases between. This CDR3 has 16 amino acids. The DNA of the CDR3 is TGCGCCAGCAGCCAAGATGGGGGGGCTGGGAACACTGAAGCTTTCTTT. It translates to CASSQDGGAGNTEAFF.

This clone showed up just once. The gene calls are TRBV30 and TRBJ1-1; perhaps TRBD1 as D (5 bases). The CDR3 length is 13 residues. Trimming pared 2 bases from V and 1 base from J, leaving 8 bases between. Germline CDR1 GTSNPN, CDR2 SVGIG (reference sequence). The chain's CDR3 is CAWSPQGNTEAFF. The DNA for the CDR3 is TGTGCCTGGAGTCCTCAGGGGAACACTGAAGCTTTCTTT.

V gene TRBV23-1 combines with J gene TRBJ2-7, with 8 bases that match TRBD1. TRBV23-1 is an open reading frame whose function is uncertain. With 0 bases clipped from V and 4 bases from J, the junction kept 8 bases outside the gene matches. This CDR3 has 16 amino acids. The CDR3 loop is CASSQSDRDRYYEQYF. Written as DNA, the CDR3 is TGCGCCAGCAGTCAATCGGACAGGGATAGGTATTACGAGCAGTACTTC.

The chain carries TRBV5-1 and TRBJ2-7; D uncertain. This CDR3 spans 15 amino acids. Germline CDR1 SGHRS, CDR2 YFSETQ. Trimming took 4 bases from V and 0 from J, leaving 14 bases between them. The CDR3 DNA sequence: TGCGCCAGCAGCCCCCTAGACCTTAGCTCCTACGAGCAGTACTTC. Its protein is CASSPLDLSSYEQYF.

The chain recombines TRBV19 with TRBJ2-2; D is possibly TRBD1 (5 bases). CDR3 length: 15 amino acids. Trimming removed 7 bases at V and 0 bases at J, with 12 bases between. In germline, CDR1 is LNHDA, CDR2 SQIVND (reference sequence). CDR3 residues: CASTRTLANTGELFF. As DNA, the CDR3 is TGTGCCAGTACTAGGACACTCGCGAACACCGGGGAGCTGTTTTTT. Filled out from reference TRBV19 and TRBJ2-2, the complete variable domain reads DGGITQSPKYLFRKEGQNVTLSCEQNLNHDAMYWYRQDPGQGLRLIYYSQIVNDFQKGDIAEGYSVSREKKESFPLTVTSAQKNPTAFYLCASTRTLANTGELFFGEGSRLTVL.

This sequence joins TRBV27 and TRBJ2-7, with 7 bases that match TRBD1. The CDR3 is 15 residues long. V gave up 6 bases and J gave up 2 bases; unmatched junction bases: 10. Germline-derived CDR1 and CDR2 are MNHEY and SMNVEV (reference sequence). CDR3 in amino acids: CASSPDRAWAYEQYF. CDR3 coding DNA: TGTGCCAGCAGCCCCGACAGGGCCTGGGCCTACGAGCAGTACTTC.

The chain uses TRBV19 and TRBJ1-1; the match to TRBD1 covers 9 bases. Germline loops: CDR1 LNHDA, CDR2 SQIVND (reference sequence). This CDR3 comprises 17 residues. Trimming cost V 4 bases and J 5 bases; bases outside gene matches: 14. The CDR3 is CASSTGQGIFPGTEAFF. The CDR3 coding sequence is TGTGCCAGTAGTACCGGACAGGGGATTTTTCCGGGGACTGAAGCTTTCTTT.